The 20 T cell receptor beta chains presented below share a single source sample, sequenced in a study of T cells in Graves' hyperthyroidism and ophthalmopathy. From RNA transcripts, TCR beta CDR3 regions were amplified. First-round RT-PCR targeting the TCR CDR3 was performed with the HTBI primer set. TCRdb passed the multiplex PCR reads through MiXCR, listing each CDR3 protein once. The repertoire holds about 420,000 distinct CDR3 sequences, with 15% to 18% as singletons. Sample: blood. The receptor set was obtained from a woman aged 18-29 years with Graves' hyperthyroidism.

In its sample, this clonotype was seen once. V and J are TRBV12-5 and TRBJ2-3; 9 nucleotides align to TRBD2. V dropped 7 bases and J dropped 4; count of bases not matched to a gene: 6. Germline values: CDR1 LGHNT, CDR2 FRNRAP. The CDR3 is 14 amino acids. CDR3 amino acids: CASVGGLAPDTQYF. DNA for the CDR3: TGTGCTAGTGTGGGGGGACTAGCTCCAGATACGCAGTATTTT. The full variable domain, its missing parts supplied by reference TRBV12-5 and TRBJ2-3, is DARVTQTPRHKVTEMGQEVTMRCQPILGHNTVFWYRQTMMQGLELLAYFRNRAPLDDSGMPKDRFSAEMPDATLATLKIQPSEPRDSAVYFCASVGGLAPDTQYFGPGTRLTVL.

This clonotype was counted ten times or more. The chain carries TRBV27 and TRBJ1-2; 7 bases line up with TRBD1. The CDR3 covers 15 residues. Per germline, CDR1 MNHEY and CDR2 SMNVEV (reference sequence). The V segment lost 2 bases and the J segment 4 bases; nucleotides outside the gene matches: 7. Here the CDR3 reads CASSLHGTVGYGYTF. Written as DNA, the CDR3 is TGTGCCAGCAGTTTACACGGGACAGTGGGCTATGGCTACACCTTC.

The J gene is TRBJ1-2, the V gene TRBV27; D perhaps matches TRBD1 (5 bases). With 4 bases removed from V and 7 bases from J, the gap between germline ends came to 13 bases. This CDR3 is 13 amino acids long. Germline values: CDR1 MNHEY, CDR2 SMNVEV (reference sequence). The CDR3 reads CASSSGTGRGYTF. In DNA form, the CDR3 reads TGTGCCAGCAGTTCCGGGACGGGTCGTGGCTACACCTTC.

This clonotype was recorded at least ten times. V usage is TRBV7-8 and J usage is TRBJ1-5, with D hard to call. The CDR3 runs to 13 residues. The V gene's germline CDR1 is SGHVS and CDR2 FQNEAQ. Trimming removed 3 bases at V and 7 bases at J, with 10 bases between. This CDR3 is CASSLEFGQPQHF. For the CDR3, the DNA is TGTGCCAGCAGCTTGGAATTTGGGCAGCCCCAGCATTTT.

This clonotype was counted at least ten times. The rearrangement uses TRBV20-1 and TRBJ2-7; D is undetermined. CDR3 length: 15 residues. Between the trimmed V and J ends, which lost 0 bases and 2 bases, there was a span of 14 bases. Germline V CDR1 and CDR2: DFQATT, SNEGSKA (reference sequence). The CDR3 DNA follows: TGCAGTGCTAGAGATGACCTCGGGTTCACCTACGAGCAGTACTTC. This gives the protein CSARDDLGFTYEQYF.

The chain couples TRBV6-1 to TRBJ2-7; a possible D gene is TRBD2 (5 bases). Trimming left V 4 bases short and J 0 bases short, with 13 bases between. There are 15 residues in the CDR3. CDR1 and CDR2 (germline): MNHNS, SASEGT. The CDR3 nucleotides are TGTGCCAGCAGTGCTTTTAGTGGGAGCTCCTACGAGCAGTACTTC. This sequence encodes CASSAFSGSSYEQYF.

This clonotype was seen repeatedly, ten times or more. V is TRBV12-3 or TRBV12-4 and J is TRBJ1-6; D gene ambiguous. V was pared by 3 bases and J by 9 bases, with 12 bases between. This CDR3 has 14 residues. CDR3 sequence (DNA): TGTGCCAGCAGTTTCACCGGGGTTGGTTCACCCCTCCACTTT. It yields the protein CASSFTGVGSPLHF.

This clonotype was found a few times. The V call is TRBV28, the J call TRBJ2-2; TRBD2 agrees at 8 bases. From germline, CDR1 is MDHEN and CDR2 SYDVKM. V was clipped by 5 bases and J by 7 bases; unmatched bases: 9. The CDR3 is 15 amino acids. The CDR3 reads CASSPAGGAGGELFF. The DNA of the CDR3 is TGTGCCAGCAGTCCCGCCGGGGGGGCGGGCGGGGAGCTGTTTTTT. Based on the CDR3 plus reference TRBV28 and TRBJ2-2, the full variable domain is DVKVTQSSRYLVKRTGEKVFLECVQDMDHENMFWYRQDPGLGLRLIYFSYDVKMKEKGDIPEGYSVSREKKERFSLILESASTNQTSMYLCASSPAGGAGGELFFGEGSRLTVL.

The J gene is TRBJ1-3, the V gene TRBV5-1; no definite D call. Trimming shortened V by 0 bases and J by 1 base, and 11 bases separated the two germline ends. CDR3 length: 16 residues. Germline V gives CDR1 SGHRS, CDR2 YFSETQ. The CDR3: CASSLEARPSGNTIYF. In DNA form, the CDR3 reads TGCGCCAGCAGCTTGGAGGCCAGGCCTTCTGGAAACACCATATATTTT.

There are many counts of this clonotype. J is TRBJ1-3 and V is TRBV12-3 or TRBV12-4; D gene ambiguous. V lost 5 bases and J 4 bases, leaving 12 bases between the germline ends. The CDR3 sequence is 14 residues long. CDR3 DNA: TGTGCCAGCAGTGAGAGCTATCCAGGAAACACCATATATTTT. Translated, it gives CASSESYPGNTIYF.

The chain has TRBV20-1 and TRBJ2-7; the match to TRBD2 covers 10 bases. The CDR3 covers 12 residues. From germline, CDR1 is DFQATT and CDR2 SNEGSKA (reference sequence). The trim removed 4 bases at V and 5 bases at J, leaving 2 bases unmatched. The chain's CDR3 is CSATGTSDEQYF. The CDR3 DNA reads TGCAGTGCTACCGGGACTAGCGACGAGCAGTACTTC.

This clonotype was detected a few times. V usage is TRBV2 and J usage is TRBJ1-6, with D possibly matching TRBD1 (5 bases). Germline V gene lookup returns CDR1 SNHLY and CDR2 FYNNEI. V was cut by 6 bases and J by 8 bases, with 14 bases left in between. The CDR3 consists of 14 residues. The CDR3: CASRGGVEDSPLHF. DNA of the CDR3: TGTGCCAGCAGAGGAGGGGTTGAGGATTCACCCCTCCACTTT.

The chain couples TRBV27 to TRBJ2-7; D remains ambiguous. This CDR3 has 13 amino acids. Deletions cut 5 bases from V and 3 bases from J, with 11 bases between. Looked up from germline, CDR1 is MNHEY and CDR2 is SMNVEV (reference sequence). Here the CDR3 reads CASSEPPLYEQYF. CDR3 nucleotide sequence: TGTGCCAGCAGTGAACCCCCCCTCTACGAGCAGTACTTC.

Many counts were recorded for this clonotype. The V call is TRBV20-1, the J call TRBJ2-1, with 9 bases aligning to TRBD2. Germline V gene lookup returns CDR1 DFQATT and CDR2 SNEGSKA (reference sequence). The CDR3 totals 14 residues. J lost 4 bases, V lost 1 base, and 2 bases had no gene match. CDR3 region: CSARGRGGYNEQFF. CDR3 DNA sequence: TGCAGTGCTAGAGGGCGGGGGGGTTACAATGAGCAGTTCTTC.

The rearrangement links TRBV2 to TRBJ1-2; 9 positions agree with TRBD1. This CDR3 region has 15 residues. CDR1 is SNHLY and CDR2 is FYNNEI in the germline V gene. With 5 bases clipped from V and 6 bases from J, the junction kept 10 bases outside the gene matches. The CDR3 is CASSKRDRALNGYTF. The CDR3 bases are TGTGCCAGCAGTAAGAGGGACAGGGCATTAAATGGCTACACCTTC.

The chain couples TRBV3-1 to TRBJ2-1; the match to TRBD2 covers 8 bases. This CDR3 spans 15 amino acids. From germline, CDR1 is LGHDT and CDR2 YNNKEL (reference sequence). J was trimmed by 6 bases and V by 2 bases; bases with no gene match: 6. The CDR3 DNA follows: TGTGCCAGCAGCCAAAGCGGGAGTAGGGCCAATGAGCAGTTCTTC. Translation: CASSQSGSRANEQFF.

This clonotype has ten or more counts. The genes are TRBV20-1 and TRBJ2-7, with 7 bases matching TRBD1. The CDR3 covers 13 residues. V lost 4 bases, J lost 9 bases, and 12 bases stayed unmatched. Looked up from germline, CDR1 is DFQATT and CDR2 is SNEGSKA (reference sequence). CDR3 nucleotide sequence: TGCAGTGCTACCAAGCAGGGGGAGCTGCGGCAGTACTTC. Amino acid sequence: CSATKQGELRQYF.

This clonotype appeared many times. This sequence joins TRBV12-3 or TRBV12-4 and TRBJ1-3, with unresolved D. Trimming cost V 3 bases and J 0 bases, with 6 bases left between them. CDR3 size: 14 residues. The CDR3 DNA reads TGTGCCAGCAGTTTTCGGAGCTCTGGAAACACCATATATTTT. It yields the protein CASSFRSSGNTIYF.

The chain recombines TRBV20-1 with TRBJ2-7, with TRBD1 identical over 10 bases. This CDR3 is 13 amino acids long. Germline CDR1 and CDR2: DFQATT and SNEGSKA (reference sequence). CDR3 region: CSTTGTGASEQYF. The CDR3 nucleotides are TGCAGCACTACCGGGACAGGGGCCTCGGAGCAGTACTTC.

This clonotype was detected only a few times. This chain joins TRBV19 and TRBJ1-5; maybe TRBD1 (5 bases). The germline CDR1 and CDR2 sequences are LNHDA and SQIVND (reference sequence). The CDR3 spans 14 residues. Trimming left V 7 bases short and J 9 bases short, with 19 bases between. This CDR3 is CASKLQGASWPQHF. In DNA form, the CDR3 reads TGTGCCAGTAAGCTCCAGGGAGCTAGCTGGCCCCAGCATTTT.